The 25 T cell receptor beta chains presented below share a single source sample, sequenced in a study of CD8+ T cells in alopecia areata. Once RNA had been extracted, it was reverse transcribed into cDNA to act as the sequencing template. This table comes from immunoSEQ multiplex PCR, and its TCRdb copy is limited to in-frame clones, with some not included. The repertoire includes about 170,000 clones, about 70% of them detected once, and approximately 10% sits in the top ten. The material was CD8+ T cells sorted from blood, obtained at week 0. These receptors were obtained from a human donor with alopecia areata.

This rearrangement joins TRBV27 to TRBJ2-7; no reliable D call. The CDR3 has 16 residues. Deletions cut 5 bases from V and 5 bases from J, with 22 bases between. Germline V lookup: CDR1 MNHEY, CDR2 SMNVEV (reference sequence). The CDR3 coding sequence is TGTGCCAGCAGTAACTCGATCGTGGACCGACGGGACGAGCAGTACTTC. This encodes CASSNSIVDRRDEQYF.

The CDR3 region is CASSRPGPIYEQYF. The CDR3 DNA follows: TGTGCCAGCAGCCGACCGGGACCGATCTACGAGCAGTACTTC. The chain links TRBV27 to TRBJ2-7, with D perhaps assigned TRBD1 or TRBD2 (5 bases each). V gave up 6 bases and J gave up 3 bases, with 15 bases separating them. Germline assignment: CDR1 MNHEY and CDR2 SMNVEV (reference sequence). The CDR3 consists of 14 residues.

The genes are TRBV9 and TRBJ2-1; TRBD1 or TRBD2 may be the D gene (5 bases each). V shed 1 base and J shed 5 bases, with 13 bases lying between them. Germline CDR1 reads SGDLS; CDR2 reads YYNGEE. The CDR3 sequence is 15 residues long. Here the CDR3 DNA reads TGTGCCAGCAGCGTATTCGAGGGGTACCACAATGAGCAGTTCTTC. Protein product: CASSVFEGYHNEQFF.

This chain joins TRBV6-5 and TRBJ1-4; a weak D match, TRBD1 (5 bases). Germline V gene lookup returns CDR1 MNHEY and CDR2 SVGAGI. The CDR3 runs 14 residues. V dropped 6 bases and J dropped 9 bases, with 17 bases sitting between them. The CDR3: CASSSQVRMKKLFF. CDR3 nucleotides: TGTGCCAGCAGCTCACAGGTCCGAATGAAAAAACTGTTTTTT.

CDR3 sequence (DNA): TGTGCCAGCAACGTCGGGGACACCGGGGAGCTGTTTTTT. It is translated as CASNVGDTGELFF. The chain links TRBV9 to TRBJ2-2; possible D gene TRBD2, 5 bases. V was shortened by 6 bases and J by 3 bases, with 9 bases between the two germline ends. The CDR3 has 13 amino acids. The V gene's germline CDR1 is SGDLS and CDR2 YYNGEE.

The chain has TRBV19 and TRBJ2-1, with 12 bases lining up with TRBD1. The CDR3 length is 15 residues. The V segment lost 3 bases and the J segment 9 bases; nucleotides outside the gene matches: 6. Germline V CDR1 and CDR2: LNHDA, SQIVND (reference sequence). Written as DNA, the CDR3 is TGTGCCAGTAGTATGCGGGACAGGGGGCTAGGTGAGCAGTTCTTC. This codes for CASSMRDRGLGEQFF.

This clone was observed a few times. The V call is TRBV7-9, the J call TRBJ2-3, with a possible D match to TRBD2 (5 bases). In germline, CDR1 is SEHNR, CDR2 FQNEAQ (reference sequence). V lost 3 bases to trimming and J lost 4 bases, with 8 bases between them. This CDR3 contains 13 residues. The CDR3 loop is CASSFGRADTQYF. The CDR3 nucleotides are TGTGCCAGCAGCTTTGGGCGGGCAGATACGCAGTATTTT.

This clone has only a few counts. V usage is TRBV5-6 and J usage is TRBJ2-7; 8 bases agree with TRBD2. Trimming at V came to 5 bases and at J to 2 bases, leaving 9 bases not matched to a gene. Per germline, CDR1 SGHDT and CDR2 YYEEEE. CDR3 size: 15 residues. The CDR3 sequence: CASSREREITYEQYF. For the CDR3, the DNA is TGTGCCAGCAGTCGTGAGCGGGAGATAACCTACGAGCAGTACTTC.

J is TRBJ1-2 and V is TRBV4-1; 8 nucleotides agree with TRBD1. The CDR3 contains 14 residues. V lost 4 bases, J lost 4 bases, and 5 bases stayed unmatched. CDR1 MGHRA and CDR2 YSYEKL come from the germline V gene. The CDR3 sequence: CASSPDRGFYGYTF. In nucleotides, the CDR3 is TGCGCCAGCAGCCCCGACAGGGGATTCTATGGCTACACCTTC.

V usage is TRBV29-1 and J usage is TRBJ2-7, with D uncertain. Trimming pared 4 bases from V and 4 bases from J, leaving 11 bases between. Germline loops: CDR1 SQVTM, CDR2 ANQGSEA. CDR3 length: 12 residues. CDR3 sequence reads: CSVVESSYEQYF. The CDR3 DNA reads as TGCAGCGTTGTAGAGTCGAGTTACGAGCAGTACTTC.

The chain joins TRBV30 to TRBJ1-1; D unclear. V lost 0 bases, J lost 4 bases, and 9 bases lay in between. Germline CDR1 GTSNPN, CDR2 SVGIG (reference sequence). The CDR3 length is 13 residues. CDR3 nucleotides: TGTGCCTGGAGTGTATTCGGAGGCACTGAAGCTTTCTTT. Its translation: CAWSVFGGTEAFF.

The chain recombines TRBV5-8 with TRBJ1-6; TRBD1 matches at 9 bases. Germline CDR1 reads SGHTS; CDR2 reads YDEGEE. The V and J ends lost 2 bases and 7 bases, in that order; junction bases with no gene match: 10. This CDR3 contains 17 residues. The CDR3 loop is CASSLWVRDRENSPLHF. CDR3 nucleotides: TGTGCCAGCAGCTTATGGGTCCGGGACAGGGAAAATTCACCCCTCCACTTT.

Only a few counts were recorded for this clone. Other DNA variants within this sample encode the same CDR3. The V gene is TRBV4-1, the J gene TRBJ2-7, with D unresolved. This CDR3 region has 11 residues. V lost 0 bases and J 5 bases, leaving 2 bases between the germline ends. Germline V lookup: CDR1 MGHRA, CDR2 YSYEKL. The CDR3 region is CASSQEDEQYF. CDR3 in DNA: TGCGCCAGCAGCCAAGAGGACGAGCAGTACTTC.

The chain is built from TRBV13 and TRBJ2-2; perhaps TRBD1 as D (5 bases). Between the trimmed V and J ends, which lost 2 bases and 5 bases, there was a span of 12 bases. From germline, CDR1 is PRHDT and CDR2 FYEKMQ (reference sequence). CDR3 size: 15 residues. Here the CDR3 reads CASSLKGVGTGELFF. The CDR3 coding sequence is TGTGCCAGCAGCTTAAAAGGGGTCGGAACCGGGGAGCTGTTTTTT.

V gene TRBV7-9 combines with J gene TRBJ1-1; the D is unclear. Germline V gives CDR1 SEHNR, CDR2 FQNEAQ (reference sequence). V was shortened by 7 bases and J by 0 bases, with 6 bases between the two germline ends. The CDR3 has 12 amino acids. The CDR3: CASIVLNTEAFF. The CDR3 DNA reads TGTGCCAGCATAGTTTTGAACACTGAAGCTTTCTTT.

The chain joins TRBV6-5 to TRBJ2-2, with a weak D call TRBD1 (5 bases). The CDR3 totals 13 residues. V lost 9 bases and J lost 1, with 9 bases in between. The germline gives CDR1 MNHEY, CDR2 SVGAGI. The CDR3 here is CASSGLNTGELFF. The CDR3 DNA follows: TGTGCCAGTTCAGGGCTGAACACCGGGGAGCTGTTTTTT.

This clone was seen just once. V gene TRBV2 combines with J gene TRBJ1-6, with D possibly being TRBD1 (6 bases). V was trimmed by 7 bases and J by 5 bases, leaving 15 bases between them. Germline CDR1 and CDR2: SNHLY and FYNNEI. This CDR3 contains 15 residues. This CDR3 reads CASKTEGDHNSPLHF. The DNA for the CDR3 is TGTGCCAGCAAAACAGAGGGGGACCATAATTCACCCCTCCACTTT.

The chain carries TRBV19 and TRBJ1-1, with D unclear. This CDR3 has 12 residues. The germline CDR1 and CDR2 sequences are LNHDA and SQIVND (reference sequence). Trimming took 6 bases from V and 4 from J, leaving 9 bases between them. CDR3 DNA sequence: TGTGCCAGTAGGCGGCCGACCACTGAAGCTTTCTTT. Protein sequence: CASRRPTTEAFF.

The rearrangement joins TRBV5-1 to TRBJ2-1, with 8 bases matching TRBD1. The CDR3 runs to 15 residues. V gave up 2 bases and J gave up 0 bases; unmatched junction bases: 1. Germline CDR1 and CDR2: SGHRS and YFSETQ. The CDR3 loop reads CASSLGQGSYNEQFF. CDR3 sequence (DNA): TGCGCCAGCAGCTTAGGACAGGGCTCCTACAATGAGCAGTTCTTC.

In nucleotides, the CDR3 is TGTGCCAGCAGTGAAGCCCTTCTCAGACTATACACAGATACGCAGTATTTT. It is translated as CASSEALLRLYTDTQYF. The rearrangement joins TRBV6-1 to TRBJ2-3; weak D call: TRBD2 (5 bases). CDR3 length: 17 amino acids. The germline V gene encodes CDR1 MNHNS and CDR2 SASEGT. The ends were cut back, 0 bases at V and 2 bases at J, with 15 bases in the middle.

This chain connects TRBV13 to TRBJ2-1, with D perhaps matching TRBD1 or TRBD2 (5 bases each). V shed 2 bases and J shed 1 base, with 15 bases lying between them. Germline CDR1 PRHDT, CDR2 FYEKMQ (reference sequence). The CDR3 consists of 17 residues. CDR3 amino acids: CASSLRRRDLSYNEQFF. DNA of the CDR3: TGTGCCAGCAGCTTACGGCGCAGGGACCTTTCCTACAATGAGCAGTTCTTC.

This chain links TRBV29-1 with TRBJ2-7; 8 bases match TRBD1. V lost 7 bases, J lost 7 bases, and 9 bases stayed unmatched. The CDR3 spans 12 residues. Germline CDR1 is SQVTM and CDR2 is ANQGSEA. In DNA, the CDR3 is TGCAGCGCCATCACCAGGGGGCGGGAGCAGTACTTC. This encodes CSAITRGREQYF.

CDR3 DNA sequence: TGTGCTAGTGGTTTGGGACTAGCTGTTAATGAGCAGTTCTTC. Translated, it gives CASGLGLAVNEQFF. The rearrangement uses TRBV12-5 and TRBJ2-1; the match to TRBD2 covers 7 bases. Germline V lookup: CDR1 LGHNT, CDR2 FRNRAP. V was pared by 1 base and J by 7 bases, with 4 bases of the junction left unmatched. The CDR3 sequence is 14 residues long.

The chain uses TRBV7-8 and TRBJ2-2; no clear D. V was trimmed by 6 bases and J by 2 bases, leaving 16 bases between them. CDR3 length: 16 residues. Germline loops: CDR1 SGHVS, CDR2 FQNEAQ. The CDR3 region is CASRLLSGVNTGELFF. In DNA, the CDR3 is TGTGCCAGCAGGCTCCTTTCTGGAGTAAACACCGGGGAGCTGTTTTTT.

The chain couples TRBV9 to TRBJ1-4; the match to TRBD1 covers 9 bases. The trim removed 3 bases at V and 7 bases at J, leaving 4 bases unmatched. CDR3 length: 14 residues. Germline CDR1 SGDLS, CDR2 YYNGEE. DNA of the CDR3: TGTGCCAGCAGCGCGGACAGGGGACGTGAAAAACTGTTTTTT. Translating it yields CASSADRGREKLFF.